This T cell receptor (beta chain) was identified in a study of blood T cell repertoires in COVID-19. On the study more broadly: The cDNA or gDNA used as material had been derived from T cells, B-cell-depleted T cells, or PBMCs.

Original processing notes: Quantification of nucleated cells was approximated via reference gene primer amplification. Sequencing used immunoSEQ multiplex PCR; TCRdb keeps in-frame clones, though not all of them. The DNA gave D and trimming, while V, J and clone size come from that table. The sample yields more than 100,000 clones, more than 75% seen once. Losses at the gene ends were 9 bases for V and 0 bases for J; bases not matched to a gene: 8. Germline loops: CDR1 KGHDR, CDR2 SFDVKD. This CDR3 contains 17 residues. This rearrangement joins TRBV24-1 to TRBJ2-3; 13 bases are shared with TRBD2. The sequenced sample consisted of peripheral blood. The TCR originated in a man between 65 and 85 years old with active COVID-19. The CDR3 here is CATRGLAGVTSTDTQYF. As DNA, the CDR3 is TGTGCCACCCGTGGACTAGCGGGAGTTACTAGCACAGATACGCAGTATTTT.